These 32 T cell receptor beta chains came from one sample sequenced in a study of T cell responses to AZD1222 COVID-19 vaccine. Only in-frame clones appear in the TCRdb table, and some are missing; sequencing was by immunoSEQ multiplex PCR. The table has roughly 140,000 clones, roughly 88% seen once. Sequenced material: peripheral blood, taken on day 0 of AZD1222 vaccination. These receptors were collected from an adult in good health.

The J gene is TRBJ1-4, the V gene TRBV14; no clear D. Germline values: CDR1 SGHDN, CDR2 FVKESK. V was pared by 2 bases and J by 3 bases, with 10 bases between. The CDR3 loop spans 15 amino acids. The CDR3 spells CASSQNSRPNEKLFF. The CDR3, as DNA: TGTGCCAGCAGCCAAAACAGCAGGCCTAATGAAAAACTGTTTTTT.

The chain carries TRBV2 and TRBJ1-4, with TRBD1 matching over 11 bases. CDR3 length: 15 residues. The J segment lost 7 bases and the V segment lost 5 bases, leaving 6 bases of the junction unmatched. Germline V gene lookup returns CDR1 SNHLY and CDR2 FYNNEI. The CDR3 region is CASSTPDRGREKLFF. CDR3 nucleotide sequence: TGTGCCAGCAGTACCCCGGACAGGGGGCGTGAAAAACTGTTTTTT.

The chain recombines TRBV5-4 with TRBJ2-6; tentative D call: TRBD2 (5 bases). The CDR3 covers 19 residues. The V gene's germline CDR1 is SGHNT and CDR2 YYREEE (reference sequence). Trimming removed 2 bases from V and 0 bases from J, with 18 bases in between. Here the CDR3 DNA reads TGTGCCAGCAGCTTTCGGAACGGACTTAATCCCTCTGGGGCCAACGTCCTGACTTTC. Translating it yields CASSFRNGLNPSGANVLTF.

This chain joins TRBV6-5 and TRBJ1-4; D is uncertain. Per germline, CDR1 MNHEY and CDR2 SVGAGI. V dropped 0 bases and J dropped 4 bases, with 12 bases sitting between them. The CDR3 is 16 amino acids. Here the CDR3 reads CASSYSRVSSNEKLFF. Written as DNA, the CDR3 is TGTGCCAGCAGTTACTCTAGGGTTAGCAGTAATGAAAAACTGTTTTTT.

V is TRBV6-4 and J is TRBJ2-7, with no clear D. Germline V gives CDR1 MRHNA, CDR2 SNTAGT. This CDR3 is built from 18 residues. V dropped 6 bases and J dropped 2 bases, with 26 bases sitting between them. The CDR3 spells CASSTRRVRRVLTYEQYF. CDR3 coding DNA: TGTGCCAGCAGCACAAGAAGGGTTCGCCGAGTACTCACCTACGAGCAGTACTTC.

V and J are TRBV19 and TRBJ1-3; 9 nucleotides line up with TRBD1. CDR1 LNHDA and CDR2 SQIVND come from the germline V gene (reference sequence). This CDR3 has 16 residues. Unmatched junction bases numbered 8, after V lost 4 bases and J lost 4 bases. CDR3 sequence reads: CASSKEQGASGNTIYF. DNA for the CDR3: TGTGCCAGTAGTAAAGAACAGGGGGCGTCGGGAAACACCATATATTTT.

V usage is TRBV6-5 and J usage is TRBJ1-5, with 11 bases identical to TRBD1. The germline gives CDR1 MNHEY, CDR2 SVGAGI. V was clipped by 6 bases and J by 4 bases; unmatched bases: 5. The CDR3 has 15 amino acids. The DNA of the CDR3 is TGTGCCAGCAGCCAGGACAGGGGGCCTAATCAGCCCCAGCATTTT. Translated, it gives CASSQDRGPNQPQHF.

The CDR3 sequence is CAWSRPNTEAFF. For the CDR3, the DNA is TGTGCCTGGAGTAGGCCGAACACTGAAGCTTTCTTT. This rearrangement joins TRBV30 to TRBJ1-1; D ambiguous. The CDR3 is made up of 12 amino acids. V was clipped by 2 bases and J by 1 base, with 5 bases between them. Germline loops: CDR1 GTSNPN, CDR2 SVGIG (reference sequence).

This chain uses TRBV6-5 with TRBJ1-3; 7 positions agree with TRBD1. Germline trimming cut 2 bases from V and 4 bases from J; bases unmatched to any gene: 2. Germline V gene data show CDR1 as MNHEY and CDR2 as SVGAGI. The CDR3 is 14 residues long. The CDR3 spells CASSYRGPGNTIYF. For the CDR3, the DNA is TGTGCCAGCAGTTACAGGGGGCCCGGAAACACCATATATTTT.

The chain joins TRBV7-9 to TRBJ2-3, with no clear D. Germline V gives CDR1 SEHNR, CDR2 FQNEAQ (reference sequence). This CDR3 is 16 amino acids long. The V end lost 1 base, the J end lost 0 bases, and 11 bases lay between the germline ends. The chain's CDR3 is CASSLEGARSTDTQYF. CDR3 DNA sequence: TGTGCCAGCAGCTTAGAGGGCGCTAGAAGCACAGATACGCAGTATTTT. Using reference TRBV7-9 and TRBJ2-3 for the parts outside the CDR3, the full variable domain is DTGVSQNPRHKITKRGQNVTFRCDPISEHNRLYWYRQTLGQGPEFLTYFQNEAQLEKSRLLSDRFSAERPKGSFSTLEIQRTEQGDSAMYLCASSLEGARSTDTQYFGPGTRLTVL.

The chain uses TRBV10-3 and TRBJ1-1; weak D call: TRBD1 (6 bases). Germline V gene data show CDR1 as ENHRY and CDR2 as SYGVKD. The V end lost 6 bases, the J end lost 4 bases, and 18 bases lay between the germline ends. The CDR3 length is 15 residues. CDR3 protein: CAIRDLQGSGTEAFF. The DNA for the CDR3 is TGTGCCATCAGGGACTTACAGGGAAGCGGCACTGAAGCTTTCTTT.

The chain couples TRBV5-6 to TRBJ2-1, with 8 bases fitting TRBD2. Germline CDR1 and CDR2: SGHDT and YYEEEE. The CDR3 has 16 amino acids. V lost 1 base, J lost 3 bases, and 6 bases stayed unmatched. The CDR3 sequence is CASSLPGAGGYNEQFF. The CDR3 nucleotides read TGTGCCAGCAGCTTGCCAGGGGCGGGAGGCTACAATGAGCAGTTCTTC. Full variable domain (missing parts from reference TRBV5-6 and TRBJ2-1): DAGVTQSPTHLIKTRGQQVTLRCSPKSGHDTVSWYQQALGQGPQFIFQYYEEEERQRGNFPDRFSGHQFPNYSSELNVNALLLGDSALYLCASSLPGAGGYNEQFFGPGTRLTVL.

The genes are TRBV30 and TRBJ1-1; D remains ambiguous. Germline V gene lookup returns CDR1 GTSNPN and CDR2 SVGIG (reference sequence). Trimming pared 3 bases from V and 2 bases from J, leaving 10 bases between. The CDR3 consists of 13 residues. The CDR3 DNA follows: TGTGCCTGGAGAATTACAGAAAACACTGAAGCTTTCTTT. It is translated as CAWRITENTEAFF. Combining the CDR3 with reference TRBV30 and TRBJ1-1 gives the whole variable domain SQTIHQWPATLVQPVGSPLSLECTVEGTSNPNLYWYRQAAGRGLQLLFYSVGIGQISSEVPQNLSASRPQDRQFILSSKKLLLSDSGFYLCAWRITENTEAFFGQGTRLTVV.

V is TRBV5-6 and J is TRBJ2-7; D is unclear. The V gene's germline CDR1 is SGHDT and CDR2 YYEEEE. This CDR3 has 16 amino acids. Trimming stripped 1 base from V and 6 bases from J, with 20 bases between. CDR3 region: CASSLLDSPWGGEQYF. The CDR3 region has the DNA TGTGCCAGCAGCTTGCTAGATTCCCCCTGGGGTGGCGAGCAGTACTTC. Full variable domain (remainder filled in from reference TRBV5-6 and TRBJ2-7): DAGVTQSPTHLIKTRGQQVTLRCSPKSGHDTVSWYQQALGQGPQFIFQYYEEEERQRGNFPDRFSGHQFPNYSSELNVNALLLGDSALYLCASSLLDSPWGGEQYFGPGTRLTVT.

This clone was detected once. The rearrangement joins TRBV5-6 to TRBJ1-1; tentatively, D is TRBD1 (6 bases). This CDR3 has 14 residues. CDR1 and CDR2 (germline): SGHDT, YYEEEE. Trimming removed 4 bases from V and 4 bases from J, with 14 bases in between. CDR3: CASSRPQGRTEAFF. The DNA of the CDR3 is TGTGCCAGCAGCCGACCCCAGGGGCGCACTGAAGCTTTCTTT. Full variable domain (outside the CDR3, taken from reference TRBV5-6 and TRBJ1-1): DAGVTQSPTHLIKTRGQQVTLRCSPKSGHDTVSWYQQALGQGPQFIFQYYEEEERQRGNFPDRFSGHQFPNYSSELNVNALLLGDSALYLCASSRPQGRTEAFFGQGTRLTVV.

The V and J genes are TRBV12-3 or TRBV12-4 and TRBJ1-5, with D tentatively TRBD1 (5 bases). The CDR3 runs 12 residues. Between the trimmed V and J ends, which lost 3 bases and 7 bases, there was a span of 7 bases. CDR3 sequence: CASSLKGQPQHF. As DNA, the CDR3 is TGTGCCAGCAGTTTGAAGGGGCAGCCCCAGCATTTT.

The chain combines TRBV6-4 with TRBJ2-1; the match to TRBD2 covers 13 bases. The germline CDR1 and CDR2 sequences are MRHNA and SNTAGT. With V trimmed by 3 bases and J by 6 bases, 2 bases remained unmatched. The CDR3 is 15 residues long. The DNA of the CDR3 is TGTGCCAGCAGTGAAAGGACTAGCGGGAGCAATGAGCAGTTCTTC. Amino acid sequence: CASSERTSGSNEQFF.

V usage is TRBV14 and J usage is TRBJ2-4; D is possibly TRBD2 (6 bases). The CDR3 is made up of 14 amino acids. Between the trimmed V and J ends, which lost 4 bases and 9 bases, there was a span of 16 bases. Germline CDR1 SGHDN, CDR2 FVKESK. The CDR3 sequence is CASSRRGGQSIQYF. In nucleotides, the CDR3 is TGTGCCAGCAGCCGGAGGGGTGGTCAGAGCATTCAGTACTTC.

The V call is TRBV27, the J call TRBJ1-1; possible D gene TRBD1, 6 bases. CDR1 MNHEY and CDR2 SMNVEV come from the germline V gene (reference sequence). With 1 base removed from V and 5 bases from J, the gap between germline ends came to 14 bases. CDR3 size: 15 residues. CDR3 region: CASSLFPGVGTEAFF. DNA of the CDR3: TGTGCCAGCAGTTTATTTCCAGGGGTGGGAACTGAAGCTTTCTTT.

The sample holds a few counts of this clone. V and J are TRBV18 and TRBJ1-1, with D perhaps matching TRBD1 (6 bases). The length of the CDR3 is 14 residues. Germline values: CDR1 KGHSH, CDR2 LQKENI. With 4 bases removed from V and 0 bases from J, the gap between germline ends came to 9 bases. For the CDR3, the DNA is TGTGCCAGCTCACTAGGACAGCTGAACACTGAAGCTTTCTTT. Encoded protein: CASSLGQLNTEAFF.

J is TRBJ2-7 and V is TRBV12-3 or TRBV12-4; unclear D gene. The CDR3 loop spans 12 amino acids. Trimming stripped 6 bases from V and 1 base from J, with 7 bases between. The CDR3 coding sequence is TGTGCCAGCAGCACTAAGTCCTACGAGCAGTACTTC. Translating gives CASSTKSYEQYF.

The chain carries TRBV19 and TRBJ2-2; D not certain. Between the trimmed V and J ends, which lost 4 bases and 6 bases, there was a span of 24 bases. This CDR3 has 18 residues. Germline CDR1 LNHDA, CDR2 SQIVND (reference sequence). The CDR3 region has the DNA TGTGCCAGTAGTAAGAGAGGACGGTCAACAACCGCCCCCGGGGAGCTGTTTTTT. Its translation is CASSKRGRSTTAPGELFF. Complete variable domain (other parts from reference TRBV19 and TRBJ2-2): DGGITQSPKYLFRKEGQNVTLSCEQNLNHDAMYWYRQDPGQGLRLIYYSQIVNDFQKGDIAEGYSVSREKKESFPLTVTSAQKNPTAFYLCASSKRGRSTTAPGELFFGEGSRLTVL.

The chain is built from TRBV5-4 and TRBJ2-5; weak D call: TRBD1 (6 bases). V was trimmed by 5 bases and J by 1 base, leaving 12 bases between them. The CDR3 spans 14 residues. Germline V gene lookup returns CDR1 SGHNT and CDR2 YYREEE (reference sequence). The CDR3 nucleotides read TGTGCCAGCAGTCTTAGGGACATCCAAGAGACCCAGTACTTC. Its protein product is CASSLRDIQETQYF.

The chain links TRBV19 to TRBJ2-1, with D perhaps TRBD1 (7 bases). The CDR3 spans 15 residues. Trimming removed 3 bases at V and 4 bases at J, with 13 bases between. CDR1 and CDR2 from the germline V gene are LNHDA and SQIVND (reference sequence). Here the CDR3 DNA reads TGTGCCAGTAGTATTAGGGGGGACAGTTACAATGAGCAGTTCTTC. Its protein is CASSIRGDSYNEQFF.

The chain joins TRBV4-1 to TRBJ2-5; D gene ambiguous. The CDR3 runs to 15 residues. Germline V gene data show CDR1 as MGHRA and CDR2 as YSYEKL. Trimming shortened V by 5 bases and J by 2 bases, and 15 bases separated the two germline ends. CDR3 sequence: CASSSPGIAQETQYF. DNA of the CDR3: TGCGCCAGCAGCTCGCCAGGAATTGCACAAGAGACCCAGTACTTC.

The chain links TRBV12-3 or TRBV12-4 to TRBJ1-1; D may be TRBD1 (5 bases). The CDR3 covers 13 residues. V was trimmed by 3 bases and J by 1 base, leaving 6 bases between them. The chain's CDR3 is CASSLGQNTEAFF. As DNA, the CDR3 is TGTGCCAGCAGTTTGGGGCAGAACACTGAAGCTTTCTTT.

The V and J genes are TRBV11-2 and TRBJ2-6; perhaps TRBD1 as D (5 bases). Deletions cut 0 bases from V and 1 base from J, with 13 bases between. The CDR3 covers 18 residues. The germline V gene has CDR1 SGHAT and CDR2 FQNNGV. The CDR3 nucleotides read TGTGCCAGCAGCTTAGATTTCAGGGTTAGTTCTGGGGCCAACGTCCTGACTTTC. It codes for CASSLDFRVSSGANVLTF.

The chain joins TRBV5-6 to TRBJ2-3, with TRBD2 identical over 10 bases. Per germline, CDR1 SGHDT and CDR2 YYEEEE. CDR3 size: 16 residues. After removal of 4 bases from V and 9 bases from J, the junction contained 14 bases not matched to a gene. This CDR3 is CASSLRTSGLGNTQYF. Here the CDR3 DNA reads TGTGCCAGCAGCCTCCGGACTAGCGGCCTTGGTAACACGCAGTATTTT.

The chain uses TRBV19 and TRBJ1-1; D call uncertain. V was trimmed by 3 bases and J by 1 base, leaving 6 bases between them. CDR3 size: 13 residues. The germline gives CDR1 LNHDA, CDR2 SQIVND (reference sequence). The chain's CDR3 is CASSMMGNTEAFF. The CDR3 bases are TGTGCCAGTAGTATGATGGGGAACACTGAAGCTTTCTTT.

CDR3 region: CASSLFEGHEQYF. The CDR3 DNA follows: TGTGCCAGCAGCTTGTTTGAGGGACACGAGCAGTACTTC. The chain uses TRBV5-5 and TRBJ2-7; D possibly matches TRBD1 or TRBD2 (5 bases each). CDR1 is SGHKS and CDR2 is YYEKEE in the germline V gene (reference sequence). With 1 base removed from V and 5 bases from J, the gap between germline ends came to 10 bases. The CDR3 totals 13 residues.

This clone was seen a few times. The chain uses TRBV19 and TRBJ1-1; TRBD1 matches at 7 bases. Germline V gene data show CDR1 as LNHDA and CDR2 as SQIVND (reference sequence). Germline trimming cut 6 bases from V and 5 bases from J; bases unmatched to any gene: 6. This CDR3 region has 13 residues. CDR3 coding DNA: TGTGCCAGTAGGCCAGGGGGGGGAACTGAAGCTTTCTTT. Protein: CASRPGGGTEAFF.

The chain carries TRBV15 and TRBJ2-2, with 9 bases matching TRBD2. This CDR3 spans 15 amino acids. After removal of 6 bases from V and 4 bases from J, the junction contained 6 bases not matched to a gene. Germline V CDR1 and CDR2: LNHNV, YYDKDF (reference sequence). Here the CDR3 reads CATSSSGGTTGELFF. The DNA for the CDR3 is TGTGCCACCAGTAGTAGCGGGGGAACCACCGGGGAGCTGTTTTTT.